Sequencing of this T cell receptor beta chain was carried out in a study of OX40 agonist ivuxolimab in advanced cancers. The method was immunoSEQ multiplex PCR; TCRdb's version includes in-frame clones alone and lacks a portion of them. The data hold about 66,000 clones, with about 87% observed a single time. The receptor's source is an adult with an advanced solid tumor such as melanoma, head and neck, liver or kidney cancer. Sequencing was performed on CD4+ or CD8+ T cells sorted from blood, taken in a trial of the OX40 agonist ivuxolimab.

The CDR3 nucleotides are TGTGCCCCGGGGGGAAATCTCACTGAAGCTTTCTTT. Protein sequence: CAPGGNLTEAFF. The chain has TRBV7-2 and TRBJ1-1; tentatively, D is TRBD1 (5 bases). Germline assignment: CDR1 SGHTA and CDR2 FQGNSA. Trimming left V 11 bases short and J 4 bases short, with 14 bases between. CDR3 length equals 12 residues. Supplemented by reference TRBV7-2 and TRBJ1-1, the full variable domain reads GAGVSQSPSNKVTEKGKDVELRCDPISGHTALYWYRQSLGQGLEFLIYFQGNSAPDKSGLPSDRFSAERTGGSVSTLTIQRTQQEDSAVYLCAPGGNLTEAFFGQGTRLTVV.